This T cell receptor (beta chain) was documented in a study of blood T cell repertoires in COVID-19. Study-wide background: Specimens from acute and convalescent COVID-19 originated in the United States, Italy and Spain. T cells, B-cell-depleted T cells, or PBMCs supplied cDNA or gDNA.

In the source study's methods: Estimation of nucleated cell counts relied on the amplification of reference gene primers. Clones were sequenced by immunoSEQ multiplex PCR, and TCRdb holds only the in-frame ones, with some missing. That table supplies the V and J calls and clone size; D and trimming were determined from the DNA. The sample has roughly 260,000 clones; around nine tenths are singletons. The CDR3 spans 13 residues. CDR1 and CDR2 (germline): LNHDA, SQIVND (reference sequence). J lost 7 bases, V lost 3 bases, and 3 bases had no gene match. Specimen: peripheral blood. The chain is built from TRBV19 and TRBJ2-5, with 9 bases matching TRBD2. The clonotype originates from a man between 40 and 49 years old who had recovered from COVID-19. The CDR3 DNA follows: TGTGCCAGTAGTATGGGGGGACTAGCGACCCAGTACTTC. Protein: CASSMGGLATQYF. The full variable domain, in which reference TRBV19 and TRBJ2-5 provide the parts outside the CDR3, is DGGITQSPKYLFRKEGQNVTLSCEQNLNHDAMYWYRQDPGQGLRLIYYSQIVNDFQKGDIAEGYSVSREKKESFPLTVTSAQKNPTAFYLCASSMGGLATQYFGPGTRLLVL.